The 32 T cell receptor beta chains below come from one sample, sequenced in a study of T-cell memory formation after mild COVID-19. TCRdb re-called the 5' RACE reads with MiXCR, one entry per CDR3 protein. The sample yields about 500,000 distinct CDR3 sequences, around 21% seen once. Sequencing input: PBMCs or a T cell subset sorted from them (not recorded which). The origin of the receptors is an adult woman who had mild COVID-19 (a few samples of this study predate the infection). Cell type and time point are not known.

The CDR3 region is CASSSQGGNYEQYF. DNA for the CDR3: TGTGCCAGCAGTTCTCAAGGGGGGAACTACGAGCAGTACTTC. The V gene is TRBV27, the J gene TRBJ2-7; perhaps D is TRBD1 or TRBD2 (6 bases each). V lost 4 bases and J lost 3, with 13 bases in between. The CDR3 is made up of 14 amino acids. CDR1 is MNHEY, CDR2 SMNVEV, per germline (reference sequence).

This chain joins TRBV6-2 or TRBV6-3 and TRBJ1-5; D perhaps matches TRBD1 (5 bases). This CDR3 contains 18 residues. Germline values: CDR1 MNHEY, CDR2 SVGEGT. Trimming left V 2 bases short and J 1 base short, with 18 bases between. CDR3 residues: CASSYGQGWEGSNQPQHF. CDR3 nucleotide sequence: TGTGCCAGCAGTTACGGCCAGGGCTGGGAGGGGAGCAATCAGCCCCAGCATTTT.

This clonotype was seen repeatedly, ten times or more. Its ends do not fully match the called genes, so a read error is possible. This chain uses TRBV4-1 with TRBJ1-1; the D is unclear. The CDR3 sequence is 14 residues long. Germline CDR1 reads MGHRA; CDR2 reads YSYEKL. In nucleotides, the CDR3 is TGTGCCAGCAGCCCCCGCGGACCGAACACTGAAGCTTTCTTT. Its translation is CASSPRGPNTEAFF.

J is TRBJ1-4 and V is TRBV9; D unresolved. Germline-derived CDR1 and CDR2 are SGDLS and YYNGEE. With 4 bases removed from V and 3 bases from J, the gap between germline ends came to 10 bases. CDR3 size: 14 residues. The DNA of the CDR3 is TGTGCCAGCAGCCCCTGGGTGGCTAATGAAAAACTGTTTTTT. The encoded protein is CASSPWVANEKLFF.

At least ten counts were recorded for this clonotype. CDR3 DNA: TGCAGCGTTTTGAGGATCCGCTCCTACAATGAGCAGTTCTTC. This encodes CSVLRIRSYNEQFF. The V call is TRBV29-1, the J call TRBJ2-1; D ambiguous. The ends were cut back, 5 bases at V and 0 bases at J, with 11 bases in the middle. The CDR3 loop spans 14 amino acids. The germline gives CDR1 SQVTM, CDR2 ANQGSEA.

The sample holds a few counts of this clonotype. The chain uses TRBV9 and TRBJ2-7, with a possible D match to TRBD1 (6 bases). The CDR3 spans 14 residues. The V and J ends lost 0 bases and 2 bases respectively, with 9 bases between them. From germline, CDR1 is SGDLS and CDR2 YYNGEE. CDR3 sequence (DNA): TGTGCCAGCAGCGTAGCTCAGGGGACCTACGAGCAGTACTTC. It codes for CASSVAQGTYEQYF. Full variable domain (missing parts from reference TRBV9 and TRBJ2-7): DSGVTQTPKHLITATGQRVTLRCSPRSGDLSVYWYQQSLDQGLQFLIQYYNGEERAKGNILERFSAQQFPDLHSELNLSSLELGDSALYFCASSVAQGTYEQYFGPGTRLTVT.

The chain combines TRBV2 with TRBJ1-5; TRBD1 matches at 8 bases. Trimming removed 9 bases from V and 5 bases from J; junction bases left unmatched: 6. The CDR3 contains 13 residues. CDR1 is SNHLY and CDR2 is FYNNEI in the germline V gene. The CDR3 sequence: CASEDREDQPQHF. As DNA, the CDR3 is TGTGCCAGTGAGGACAGGGAAGATCAGCCCCAGCATTTT.

This clonotype was detected only a few times. The chain recombines TRBV2 with TRBJ1-5, with TRBD1 matching 11 bases. CDR1 is SNHLY and CDR2 is FYNNEI in the germline V gene. The CDR3 runs to 15 residues. Trimming took 4 bases from V and 4 from J; bases not matched to a gene: 3. The CDR3 DNA follows: TGTGCCAGCAGTGGAGGACAGGGGGCGAATCAGCCCCAGCATTTT. It specifies CASSGGQGANQPQHF.

This clonotype was observed a few times. CDR3 coding DNA: TGTGCCAGCAGCTCTGCCCCAGGAAGCTCCTACAATGAGCAGTTCTTC. It is translated as CASSSAPGSSYNEQFF. The chain joins TRBV7-3 to TRBJ2-1; D gene unclear. Deletions cut 4 bases from V and 0 bases from J, with 13 bases between. The CDR3 runs to 16 residues. The germline CDR1 and CDR2 sequences are SGHTA and FQGTGA.

The V gene is TRBV3-1, the J gene TRBJ1-1; 7 bases agree with TRBD1. This CDR3 has 15 residues. With V trimmed by 4 bases and J by 4 bases, 9 bases remained unmatched. CDR1 is LGHDT and CDR2 is YNNKEL in the germline V gene (reference sequence). The CDR3 nucleotides are TGTGCCAGCAGCCGACCCAGGGGGAGAGGCACTGAAGCTTTCTTT. The encoded protein is CASSRPRGRGTEAFF.

V is TRBV6-5 and J is TRBJ1-6; D is unclear. The CDR3 contains 16 residues. The germline V gene encodes CDR1 MNHEY and CDR2 SVGAGI. Trimming stripped 6 bases from V and 0 bases from J, with 12 bases between. CDR3 sequence: CASSPTSVSYNSPLHF. In DNA, the CDR3 is TGTGCCAGCAGCCCGACGTCAGTCTCCTATAATTCACCCCTCCACTTT.

This clonotype was counted ten times or more. This chain connects TRBV5-1 to TRBJ1-1, with TRBD1 as a possible D gene (6 bases). Looked up from germline, CDR1 is SGHRS and CDR2 is YFSETQ. The CDR3 spans 14 residues. Trimming took off 7 bases at V and 6 bases at J, with 19 bases between the two ends. CDR3: CASALERGVAEAFF. The CDR3 nucleotides are TGCGCCAGCGCACTCGAGAGGGGGGTGGCTGAAGCTTTCTTT.

The chain is built from TRBV20-1 and TRBJ2-2; TRBD2 is a possible D gene (5 bases). The CDR3 spans 15 residues. CDR1 is DFQATT and CDR2 is SNEGSKA in the germline V gene (reference sequence). The ends were cut back, 0 bases at V and 6 bases at J, with 14 bases in the middle. As DNA, the CDR3 is TGCAGTGCTAGAGATCTCCCGGGAACGGCCGGGGAGCTGTTTTTT. Protein: CSARDLPGTAGELFF.

This CDR3 reads CASSRGIPQPQHF. DNA for the CDR3: TGTGCCAGCAGTAGAGGGATACCTCAGCCCCAGCATTTT. The chain carries TRBV6-2 or TRBV6-3 and TRBJ1-5; D not resolved. CDR3 length: 13 residues. With 5 bases removed from V and 6 bases from J, the gap between germline ends came to 11 bases. Germline V CDR1 and CDR2: MNHEY, SVGEGT.

This chain uses TRBV7-6 with TRBJ2-1; 7 bases are shared with TRBD2. The V and J ends lost 3 bases and 5 bases, in that order; junction bases with no gene match: 7. The CDR3 spans 15 residues. Germline V CDR1 and CDR2: SGHVS, FNYEAQ. The CDR3 DNA sequence: TGTGCCAGCAGCTTTTCGGGACTACCAAACAATGAGCAGTTCTTC. It is translated as CASSFSGLPNNEQFF.

The sample holds a few counts of this clonotype. CDR3 bases: TGTGCCACCAGCAGGACAGCCCGACAGGCATACAATGAGCAGTTCTTC. Translated, it gives CATSRTARQAYNEQFF. This chain connects TRBV15 to TRBJ2-1; D possibly corresponds to TRBD1 (6 bases). The CDR3 spans 16 residues. Germline V gives CDR1 LNHNV, CDR2 YYDKDF (reference sequence). The V and J ends lost 3 bases and 4 bases respectively, with 16 bases between them.

The chain recombines TRBV20-1 with TRBJ2-2, with TRBD1 matching 8 bases. V dropped 3 bases and J dropped 1; count of bases not matched to a gene: 13. Germline CDR1 DFQATT, CDR2 SNEGSKA (reference sequence). This CDR3 has 18 amino acids. The DNA for the CDR3 is TGCAGTGCTAGTGGCTCAGGGGGCGCGGATTGGAACACCGGGGAGCTGTTTTTT. Translation gives CSASGSGGADWNTGELFF.

There are a few counts of this clonotype. The DNA for the CDR3 is TGTGCCAGCAGCTCCGGGGTCGGCGAGCAGTACTTC. Its translation is CASSSGVGEQYF. The chain carries TRBV7-6 and TRBJ2-7; a weak D match, TRBD2 (5 bases). CDR3 length: 12 residues. The V gene lost 4 bases and the J gene lost 6 bases, with 10 bases spanning the gap. Germline V CDR1 and CDR2: SGHVS, FNYEAQ.

The sample holds many counts of this clonotype. J is TRBJ2-2 and V is TRBV4-1, with D perhaps assigned TRBD1 or TRBD2 (6 bases each). Germline-derived CDR1 and CDR2 are MGHRA and YSYEKL. Trimming pared 0 bases from V and 4 bases from J, leaving 12 bases between. There are 16 residues in the CDR3. CDR3 amino acids: CASSQEAQGGTGELFF. Here the CDR3 DNA reads TGCGCCAGCAGCCAAGAAGCACAGGGAGGCACCGGGGAGCTGTTTTTT.

This clonotype has a handful of counts. This chain connects TRBV5-1 to TRBJ2-6; D uncertain. Trimming cost V 4 bases and J 3 bases, with 11 bases left between them. The germline CDR1 and CDR2 sequences are SGHRS and YFSETQ. This CDR3 is 15 amino acids long. The CDR3 bases are TGCGCCAGCAGCCTGAGCACGGGTGGGGCCAACGTCCTGACTTTC. Protein product: CASSLSTGGANVLTF.

There are many counts of this clonotype. The chain links TRBV15 to TRBJ1-1; the D is unclear. CDR3 length: 15 residues. Germline CDR1 and CDR2: LNHNV and YYDKDF (reference sequence). Trimming left V 3 bases short and J 3 bases short, with 14 bases between. CDR3 nucleotide sequence: TGTGCCACCAGCAGGCGAGACGGGTTCTACACTGAAGCTTTCTTT. Residues: CATSRRDGFYTEAFF.

This clonotype turned up a few times. The rearrangement links TRBV12-3 or TRBV12-4 to TRBJ1-1, with D perhaps matching TRBD1 (6 bases). The V end lost 3 bases, the J end lost 5 bases, and 13 bases lay between the germline ends. This CDR3 contains 14 residues. As DNA, the CDR3 is TGTGCCAGCAGTTTCTCAGGGGCTTGGACTGAAGCTTTCTTT. It specifies CASSFSGAWTEAFF.

This chain joins TRBV28 and TRBJ2-7; possible D gene TRBD1, 6 bases. Germline V lookup: CDR1 MDHEN, CDR2 SYDVKM. CDR3 length: 13 residues. V lost 7 bases and J lost 3, with 13 bases in between. For the CDR3, the DNA is TGTGCCAGCACGACAGGTCCGTTCTACGAGCAGTACTTC. Translating it yields CASTTGPFYEQYF.

This clonotype was seen many times. The genes are TRBV5-4 and TRBJ2-5; 16 positions match TRBD2. This CDR3 contains 17 residues. The V segment lost 4 bases and the J segment 3 bases; nucleotides outside the gene matches: 6. The germline V gene has CDR1 SGHNT and CDR2 YYREEE (reference sequence). The CDR3 reads CASSPGLAGGPEETQYF. DNA for the CDR3: TGTGCCAGCAGCCCGGGACTAGCGGGAGGGCCAGAAGAGACCCAGTACTTC.

The chain joins TRBV4-1 to TRBJ2-7; perhaps TRBD2 as D (6 bases). The germline V and J ends were trimmed by 1 base and 3 bases, with 13 bases remaining between them. The CDR3 is made up of 15 amino acids. The germline CDR1 and CDR2 sequences are MGHRA and YSYEKL. The CDR3 bases are TGCGCCAGCAGCCAAGCGACTAGGCTCGTCTACGAGCAGTACTTC. Protein sequence: CASSQATRLVYEQYF.

This clonotype was observed a handful of times. The gene calls are TRBV28 and TRBJ1-2, with 7 bases fitting TRBD1. This CDR3 region has 14 residues. The ends lost 5 bases at V and 4 bases at J; junction bases unmatched: 7. CDR1 and CDR2 from the germline V gene are MDHEN and SYDVKM. The CDR3 region is CASSPRDRPYGYTF. CDR3 nucleotide sequence: TGTGCCAGCAGTCCCCGGGACAGACCCTATGGCTACACCTTC.

This clonotype appeared a few times. The V and J genes are TRBV7-2 and TRBJ2-3; possible D gene TRBD2, 5 bases. This CDR3 has 15 residues. The germline gives CDR1 SGHTA, CDR2 FQGNSA. V was pared by 2 bases and J by 0 bases, with 9 bases between. The CDR3 reads CASSLKAASTDTQYF. The CDR3 DNA follows: TGTGCCAGCAGCTTAAAAGCGGCAAGCACAGATACGCAGTATTTT.

A few counts support this clonotype. The V call is TRBV5-5, the J call TRBJ2-7; 8 bases are a match to TRBD2. V trimming: 0 bases; J trimming: 7 bases; junction bases outside the gene matches: 9. The germline CDR1 and CDR2 sequences are SGHKS and YYEKEE (reference sequence). The CDR3 runs 15 residues. Here the CDR3 reads CASSLELAVTGEQYF. The CDR3 nucleotides are TGTGCCAGCAGCTTGGAACTAGCGGTTACCGGGGAGCAGTACTTC.

The rearrangement joins TRBV7-9 to TRBJ2-1, with TRBD2 matching 8 bases. V was clipped by 5 bases and J by 2 bases; unmatched bases: 8. From germline, CDR1 is SEHNR and CDR2 FQNEAQ (reference sequence). CDR3 length equals 16 residues. DNA of the CDR3: TGTGCCAGCAGCCCCACCAGCGGGAGAGCCTACAATGAGCAGTTCTTC. Translating gives CASSPTSGRAYNEQFF.

The chain joins TRBV2 to TRBJ2-1; 8 bases agree with TRBD2. The trim removed 6 bases at V and 0 bases at J, leaving 7 bases unmatched. CDR3 length equals 16 residues. Germline values: CDR1 SNHLY, CDR2 FYNNEI. CDR3 region: CASRPPGTSSYNEQFF. CDR3 nucleotide sequence: TGTGCCAGCAGGCCCCCCGGGACTAGCTCCTACAATGAGCAGTTCTTC.

V usage is TRBV30 and J usage is TRBJ2-7, with D perhaps assigned TRBD1 or TRBD2 (5 bases each). Germline V gene sequence: CDR1 GTSNPN, CDR2 SVGIG (reference sequence). The CDR3 loop spans 13 amino acids. V shed 0 bases and J shed 3 bases, with 9 bases lying between them. This chain's CDR3 is CAWSVLGGYEQYF. CDR3 nucleotide sequence: TGTGCCTGGAGTGTACTTGGGGGCTACGAGCAGTACTTC.

This clonotype was picked up many times. This chain links TRBV30 with TRBJ2-5, with 12 nucleotides matching TRBD2. V lost 1 base and J lost 4; bases outside the gene matches: 7. Germline CDR1 and CDR2: GTSNPN and SVGIG (reference sequence). The CDR3 is 16 residues long. The CDR3 DNA is TGTGCCTGGAGTGCCTTGACTAGCGGGGGAGGAGAGACCCAGTACTTC. It codes for CAWSALTSGGGETQYF.